This is a list of T cell receptor beta chains from one sample in a study of regulatory T cells. Sequencing was performed with immunoSEQ multiplex PCR; in TCRdb, only in-frame clones are kept and a portion is missing. This sample carries tens of thousands of clones, 85% to 95% of them seen once, and the ten largest clones take more than 0.75%. The sequenced sample was conventional CD4+ T cells sorted from blood. These receptors were taken from a child aged 2-15 years with CD3G deficiency. CDR3s include the opening cysteine and the closing phenylalanine or tryptophan. D genes are given only for firm matches. Size tells how often a clone was seen (once, few, many) or the class of an expanded clone, and some rows leave it out.

TRBJ1-2 | NA | 14 | TRBV28 | TRBD1 | CASSLNRGRRGYTF | TGTGCCAGCAGTTTAAACAGGGGGCGCCGAGGCTACACCTTC
TRBJ2-3 | NA | 19 | TRBV1 | NA | CTSSFTGFQAGGPSDTQYF | TGCACCAGCAGCTTTACAGGGTTTCAGGCGGGAGGGCCCTCAGATACGCAGTATTTT
TRBJ2-7 | once | 15 | TRBV5-1 | NA | CASSLGASNTYEQYF | TGCGCCAGCAGCTTAGGAGCCTCAAATACCTACGAGCAGTACTTC
TRBJ1-3 | NA | 15 | TRBV7-3 | TRBD1 | CASSFGTGTGNTIYF | TGTGCCAGCAGCTTTGGGACAGGGACTGGAAACACCATATATTTT
TRBJ2-7 | NA | 12 | TRBV6-1 | NA | CASSTGTYEQYF | TGTGCCAGCAGCACAGGGACCTACGAGCAGTACTTC
TRBJ2-7 | NA | 15 | TRBV28 | TRBD1 | CASSFGWDRVDEQYF | TGTGCCAGCAGTTTCGGATGGGACAGGGTGGACGAGCAGTACTTC
TRBJ2-1 | NA | 12 | TRBV5-1 | NA | CASSLGVGEQFF | TGCGCCAGCAGCTTGGGGGTTGGTGAGCAGTTCTTC
TRBJ2-7 | NA | 16 | TRBV21-1 | NA | CASSKVGGRTEYEQYF | TGTGCCAGCAGCAAAGTAGGGGGACGGACGGAGTACGAGCAGTACTTC
TRBJ1-1 | NA | 13 | TRBV19 | NA | CASSRMGNTEAFF | TGTGCCAGTAGCCGAATGGGGAACACTGAAGCTTTCTTT
TRBJ2-1 | NA | 15 | TRBV5-1 | TRBD2 | CASSLTSGSYNEQFF | TGCGCCAGCAGCTTGACTAGCGGGAGCTACAATGAGCAGTTCTTC
TRBJ2-3 | NA | 14 | TRBV19 | NA | CASSSGRNTDTQYF | TGTGCCAGTAGTTCTGGGCGGAACACAGATACGCAGTATTTT
TRBJ2-1 | NA | 15 | TRBV28 | TRBD1 | CASRKRFHPGGEQFF | TGTGCCAGCAGGAAGAGGTTTCACCCAGGGGGAGAGCAGTTCTTC
TRBJ2-1 | NA | 16 | TRBV7-2 | TRBD2 | CASSLDSGGSYNEQFF | TGTGCCAGCAGCTTAGATTCGGGAGGATCCTACAATGAGCAGTTCTTC
TRBJ2-2 | once | 14 | TRBV19 | NA | CASSIGGNTGELFF | TGTGCCAGTAGTATCGGGGGGAACACCGGGGAGCTGTTTTTT
TRBJ2-5 | NA | 14 | TRBV10-3 | NA | CAISEGAVQETQYF | TGTGCCATCAGTGAAGGGGCGGTGCAAGAGACCCAGTACTTC
TRBJ2-3 | NA | 15 | TRBV9 | TRBD2 | CASSAGTSGTDTQYF | TGTGCCAGCAGCGCCGGGACTAGCGGCACAGATACGCAGTATTTT
TRBJ2-5 | NA | 14 | TRBV7-8 | NA | CASSLGLYQETQYF | TGTGCCAGCAGCCTGGGTTTGTACCAAGAGACCCAGTACTTC
TRBJ2-7 | few | 13 | TRBV28 | NA | CASSPMRRYEQYF | TGTGCCAGCAGCCCAATGAGGAGGTACGAGCAGTACTTC
TRBJ2-5 | NA | 14 | TRBV28 | NA | CASNYGGTMGTQYF | TGTGCCAGCAATTATGGGGGAACAATGGGGACCCAGTACTTC
TRBJ2-7 | NA | 17 | TRBV28 | TRBD2 | CASSSTSGRAGSYEQYF | TGTGCCAGCAGTTCGACTAGCGGGAGGGCCGGGTCCTACGAGCAGTACTTC
TRBJ2-2 | few | 13 | TRBV5-1 | NA | CASRSSDTGELFF | TGCGCCAGCAGATCCTCGGACACCGGGGAGCTGTTTTTT
TRBJ2-7 | NA | 11 | TRBV7-8 | NA | CASSLDREQYF | TGTGCCAGCAGCTTAGACCGAGAGCAGTACTTC
TRBJ2-1 | NA | 15 | TRBV10-3 | TRBD1 | CAIRPGTGGRDEQFF | TGTGCCATCAGGCCCGGGACAGGGGGACGGGATGAGCAGTTCTTC
TRBJ1-4 | once | 15 | TRBV6-1 | TRBD1 | CASNPDRGRSEKLFF | TGTGCCAGCAACCCCGACAGGGGGCGCTCCGAAAAACTGTTTTTT
TRBJ2-7 | NA | 12 | TRBV6-6 | NA | CASSYSLGEQYF | TGTGCCAGCAGTTACTCCCTCGGCGAGCAGTACTTC
TRBJ2-2 | once | 17 | TRBV28 | NA | CASSLGATPRGTGELFF | TGTGCCAGCAGCCTTGGGGCGACACCGCGGGGCACCGGGGAGCTGTTTTTT
TRBJ2-6 | NA | 14 | TRBV5-1 | NA | CASSPSGRANVLTF | TGCGCCAGCAGCCCGTCAGGGCGGGCCAACGTCCTGACTTTC
TRBJ2-7 | NA | 16 | TRBV28 | TRBD1 | CASSRGDRASSYEQYF | TGTGCCAGCAGCCGAGGCGACAGGGCTAGCTCCTACGAGCAGTACTTC
TRBJ2-2 | NA | 16 | TRBV28 | TRBD2 | CASSYGVAGHDGELFF | TGTGCCAGCAGTTACGGCGTAGCGGGGCACGACGGGGAGCTGTTTTTT
TRBJ2-5 | NA | 13 | TRBV7-8 | NA | CASRGTFEETQYF | TGTGCCAGCAGAGGGACATTCGAAGAGACCCAGTACTTC
TRBJ1-1 | few | 14 | TRBV6-1 | TRBD1 | CASSEGTDRDEAFF | TGTGCCAGCAGTGAAGGGACTGACAGGGACGAAGCTTTCTTT
TRBJ1-1 | NA | 15 | TRBV6-1 | NA | CASSGQTGWDTEAFF | TGTGCCAGCAGTGGACAGACAGGTTGGGACACTGAAGCTTTCTTT
TRBJ2-7 | once | 20 | TRBV21-1 | NA | CASSKKMGQGARGVSYEQYF | TGTGCCAGCAGCAAAAAGATGGGACAGGGGGCGCGGGGCGTCTCCTACGAGCAGTACTTC
TRBJ1-1 | NA | 14 | TRBV10-3 | NA | CAISESNSGAEAFF | TGTGCCATCAGTGAGTCCAACTCGGGAGCTGAAGCTTTCTTT